This T cell receptor beta chain originates from a study of CD8 T cells in Susac syndrome. An input of about 0.5 to 1 ug of RNA was subjected to reverse transcription using random hexamers. TCR beta CDR3 was amplified by immunoSEQ covering 54 Vbeta and 13 Jbeta. TCRdb analysed the immunoSEQ multiplex PCR reads with MiXCR anew, one entry per CDR3 protein. The sample lists around 230,000 distinct CDR3 sequences, almost 97% seen once, with about 0.094% in the top ten. Details on this clonotype: What it binds is not known.

CD8+ and CD4+ T cells from blood underwent TCR beta sequencing. The TEMRA cells underwent FACS enrichment, while the CD8+ and CD4+ T cells underwent negative isolation. General observations from the study: The study's TCR sequencing and HLA analysis drew on a certain number of individuals. That number was acknowledged as relatively small.

The sequencing input was CD4+ T cells from PBMCs. This receptor was obtained from a human donor with Susac syndrome.

The CDR3 DNA reads TGTGCCAGCAGCAGCCCTCCCAAAAACATTCAGTACTTC. Translation gives CASSSPPKNIQYF. This chain joins TRBV25-1 and TRBJ2-4, with unresolved D. CDR1 MGHDK and CDR2 SYGVNS come from the germline V gene. Trimming stripped 6 bases from V and 2 bases from J, with 8 bases between. CDR3 size: 13 residues.